The 3 T cell receptor beta chains below come from one sample, sequenced in a study of technical replicates of blood from several donors. Only in-frame clones appear in the TCRdb table, and some are missing; sequencing was by immunoSEQ multiplex PCR. The sample lists some 70,000 clones, 95% to 96% occurring once. The sample consisted of T cells isolated from PBMCs. These receptors were collected from a human donor in good health.

This clone was seen once. The CDR3 reads CASSLTGQGLGTDTQYF. CDR3 in DNA: TGTGCCAGCAGTCTCACAGGACAGGGCCTCGGCACAGATACGCAGTATTTT. The chain has TRBV28 and TRBJ2-3; 8 nucleotides line up with TRBD1. Germline V CDR1 and CDR2: MDHEN, SYDVKM. V lost 5 bases and J lost 1; bases outside the gene matches: 11. The length of the CDR3 is 17 residues.

The CDR3 bases are TGTGCCATCAGTGCTCTAGCGGGGGACTACAATGAGCAGTTCTTC. Translating gives CAISALAGDYNEQFF. The V and J genes are TRBV10-3 and TRBJ2-1; 10 nucleotides align to TRBD2. This CDR3 is built from 15 residues. Germline loops: CDR1 ENHRY, CDR2 SYGVKD. V was clipped by 4 bases and J by 3 bases; unmatched bases: 3.

The chain has TRBV5-1 and TRBJ1-1; possible D gene TRBD1, 6 bases. CDR1 is SGHRS and CDR2 is YFSETQ in the germline V gene. The CDR3 length is 15 residues. V shed 2 bases and J shed 7 bases, with 18 bases lying between them. CDR3 coding DNA: TGCGCCAGCAGCTTTGTTTCAGGGGCAGGGATTGAAGCTTTCTTT. Residues: CASSFVSGAGIEAFF.